This T cell receptor (beta chain) was observed in a study of T cell changes during pregnancy in multiple sclerosis. Data came from immunoSEQ multiplex PCR; TCRdb stores just in-frame clones and leaves some out. The repertoire holds approximately 38,000 clones, around 91% seen once, with over 5% in the top ten. V lost 6 bases, J lost 8 bases, and 3 bases stayed unmatched. CDR3 length: 11 residues. Germline lookup yields CDR1 SQVTM and CDR2 ANQGSEA. The source was CD8+ T cells from peripheral blood mononuclear cells, collected in the second trimester of pregnancy. This TCR was recovered from a female donor with multiple sclerosis, enrolled in a pregnancy study. The chain combines TRBV29-1 with TRBJ1-1, with 10 bases fitting TRBD1. CDR3 region: CSVRQGAEAFF. Here the CDR3 DNA reads TGCAGCGTCCGACAGGGGGCGGAAGCTTTCTTT.